This record concerns one T cell receptor (beta chain) sequence. J was trimmed by 6 bases and V by 2 bases; bases with no gene match: 10. Germline-derived CDR1 and CDR2 are SEHNR and FQNEAQ (reference sequence). The CDR3 is 16 amino acids. The entry originates in a study of blood T cell repertoires in COVID-19. Recovered Cohort 3 donors showed two negative PCRs, clearance, or symptom resolution. Study processing details: Amplification with reference gene primers provided the estimates of nucleated cell counts. TCRdb's table, derived via immunoSEQ multiplex PCR, lists solely in-frame clones and lacks some. V and J calls and clone size are those listed in that table; D and trimming were worked out from the DNA. The sample lists 250,000 to 300,000 clones; 80% to 90% were seen once.

The rearrangement joins TRBV7-9 to TRBJ2-4; 7 positions match TRBD1. The clonotype was recovered from a young man who had recovered from COVID-19. The source material was PBMCs or T cells enriched from blood (not recorded which). The CDR3 protein is CASSLHTGEQANIQYF. For the CDR3, the DNA is TGTGCCAGCAGCTTACATACAGGGGAGCAGGCAAACATTCAGTACTTC.